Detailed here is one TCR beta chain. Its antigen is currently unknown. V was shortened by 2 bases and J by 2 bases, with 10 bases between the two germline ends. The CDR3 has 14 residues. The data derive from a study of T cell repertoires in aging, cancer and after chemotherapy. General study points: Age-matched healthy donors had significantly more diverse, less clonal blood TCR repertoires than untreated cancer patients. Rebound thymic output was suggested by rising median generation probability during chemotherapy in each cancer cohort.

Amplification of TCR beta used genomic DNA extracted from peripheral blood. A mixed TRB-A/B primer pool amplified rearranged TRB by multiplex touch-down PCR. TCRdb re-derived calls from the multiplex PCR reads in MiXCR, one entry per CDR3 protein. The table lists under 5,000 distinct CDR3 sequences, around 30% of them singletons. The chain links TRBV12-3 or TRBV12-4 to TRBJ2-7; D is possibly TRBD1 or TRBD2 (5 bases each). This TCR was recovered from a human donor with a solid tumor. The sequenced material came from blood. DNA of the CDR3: TGTGCCAGCAGTTTATGGGGACGGACCTACGAGCAGTACTTC. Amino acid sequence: CASSLWGRTYEQYF.